A single sample is the source of the 10 T cell receptor beta chains below, sequenced in a study of T-cell memory formation after mild COVID-19. TCRdb re-derived calls from the 5' RACE reads in MiXCR, one entry per CDR3 protein. The sample has approximately 500,000 distinct CDR3 sequences, roughly 23% seen once. The specimen was PBMCs or a T cell subset sorted from them (not recorded which). These receptors all come from an adult woman who had mild COVID-19 (a few samples of this study predate the infection). Cell type and time point are not known.

J is TRBJ2-3 and V is TRBV19, with 7 bases fitting TRBD2. Germline V gives CDR1 LNHDA, CDR2 SQIVND (reference sequence). This CDR3 has 15 amino acids. With V trimmed by 7 bases and J by 3 bases, 10 bases remained unmatched. Here the CDR3 reads CASTSGGGETDTQYF. CDR3 coding DNA: TGTGCCAGTACCTCAGGTGGGGGGGAGACAGATACGCAGTATTTT.

The rearrangement links TRBV4-2 to TRBJ2-5; D is perhaps TRBD1 (6 bases). The CDR3 has 13 residues. The V gene's germline CDR1 is LGHNA and CDR2 YNFKEQ. Between the trimmed V and J ends, which lost 5 bases and 2 bases, there was a span of 9 bases. Written as DNA, the CDR3 is TGTGCCAGCAGCAAACAGGGTCAAGAGACCCAGTACTTC. It yields the protein CASSKQGQETQYF.

This clonotype was seen more than once but under ten times. CDR3 sequence reads: CASSFRDRLNEKLFF. DNA for the CDR3: TGTGCCAGCAGCTTTCGGGACAGGCTTAATGAAAAACTGTTTTTT. The V gene is TRBV5-6, the J gene TRBJ1-4; TRBD1 aligns across 8 bases. J was trimmed by 4 bases and V by 2 bases; bases with no gene match: 4. The germline gives CDR1 SGHDT, CDR2 YYEEEE. There are 15 residues in the CDR3. Full variable domain (outside the CDR3, taken from reference TRBV5-6 and TRBJ1-4): DAGVTQSPTHLIKTRGQQVTLRCSPKSGHDTVSWYQQALGQGPQFIFQYYEEEERQRGNFPDRFSGHQFPNYSSELNVNALLLGDSALYLCASSFRDRLNEKLFFGSGTQLSVL.

The chain recombines TRBV20-1 with TRBJ2-1; no reliable D call. From germline, CDR1 is DFQATT and CDR2 SNEGSKA (reference sequence). This CDR3 comprises 14 residues. The V gene lost 1 base and the J gene lost 0 bases, with 7 bases spanning the gap. The CDR3 protein is CSARGFSSYNEQFF. In nucleotides, the CDR3 is TGCAGTGCTAGAGGGTTTAGCTCCTACAATGAGCAGTTCTTC.

For this clonotype: Likely a read error: the CDR3 ends without its conserved phenylalanine or tryptophan. Because the CDR3's place on the DNA is in doubt, the DNA is left out and the CDR3 is given as listed by TCRdb. J is TRBJ1-1 and V is TRBV20-1; the table's D call, TRBD1, was not checked against the DNA. The germline CDR1 and CDR2 sequences are DFQATT and SNEGSKA (reference sequence). A total of 9 residues make up the CDR3, ends included. This chain's CDR3 is CSASYGTAV.

The rearrangement joins TRBV4-1 to TRBJ2-7; 11 nucleotides agree with TRBD1. The CDR3 has 15 amino acids. Germline loops: CDR1 MGHRA, CDR2 YSYEKL. The ends lost 3 bases at V and 6 bases at J; junction bases unmatched: 7. CDR3 sequence (DNA): TGCGCCAGCAGCCACGGGACAGGGGGATTTGGCGAGCAGTACTTC. Its translation is CASSHGTGGFGEQYF.

This clonotype came up a few times. The chain uses TRBV7-2 and TRBJ2-1; D could derive from TRBD1 or TRBD2 (5 bases each). The germline V gene has CDR1 SGHTA and CDR2 FQGNSA. The CDR3 has 13 residues. Trimming took 1 base from V and 15 from J, leaving 16 bases between them. DNA of the CDR3: TGTGCCAGCAGCTTAGGGAGCCGGGGCCGTCGGTTCTTC. Protein product: CASSLGSRGRRFF.

The chain joins TRBV12-3 or TRBV12-4 to TRBJ2-1; possible D gene TRBD2, 6 bases. V lost 5 bases and J lost 6, with 11 bases in between. The CDR3 totals 13 residues. The CDR3 nucleotides are TGTGCCAGCAGTCGGAGGGTTGGCAATGAGCAGTTCTTC. Translating gives CASSRRVGNEQFF.

A remark on this clonotype: This CDR3 is missing its conserved last phenylalanine or tryptophan, likely due to a read error. The rearrangement uses TRBV13 and TRBJ2-5; 10 bases fit TRBD1. Germline lookup yields CDR1 PRHDT and CDR2 FYEKMQ (reference sequence). The CDR3 sequence is 14 residues long. The V segment lost 4 bases and the J segment 5 bases; nucleotides outside the gene matches: 4. CDR3 residues: CASSYRTGGETQYL. For the CDR3, the DNA is TGTGCCAGCAGCTACAGGACAGGGGGGGAGACCCAGTACTTA.

This clonotype turned up a few times. V and J are TRBV30 and TRBJ2-1, with no clear D. The CDR3 covers 11 residues. V was pared by 3 bases and J by 9 bases, with 9 bases between. CDR1 is GTSNPN, CDR2 SVGIG, per germline (reference sequence). The CDR3 loop is CAWRRSSEQFF. The CDR3 region has the DNA TGTGCCTGGAGGCGATCTTCTGAGCAGTTCTTC.